This T cell receptor beta chain appears in the sequencing data of a study of cytomegalovirus exposure and HLA in healthy donors. Study findings and constraints: Diagnosis of cytomegalovirus status made by the classifier reportedly showed high specificity and sensitivity.

Libraries were prepared by immunoSEQ multiplex PCR; TCRdb keeps only in-frame clonotypes and omits some of them. The top ten hold 0.37% of the sample, which has over 200,000 clones, roughly 90% seen once. The donors were members of the validation cohort comprising some 120 subjects, separate from the roughly 700-subject first cohort. Details on this clone: No antigen is known for it.

Material: PBMCs. The source is a woman younger than 30 in good health and CMV-seronegative.

CDR3 sequence reads: CASSVGTGSSYEQYF. The CDR3 DNA reads as TGTGCCAGCAGCGTAGGGACAGGGAGCTCCTACGAGCAGTACTTC. J is TRBJ2-7 and V is TRBV9, with TRBD1 identical over 8 bases. The CDR3 has 15 amino acids. Germline V gives CDR1 SGDLS, CDR2 YYNGEE. After removal of 0 bases from V and 0 bases from J, the junction contained 2 bases not matched to a gene.